The clone carrying this TCR beta chain was counted at least ten times. Its antigen is not known. These data originate in a study of response to subunit inactivated influenza vaccine. Study findings and constraints: There was a suggestion from the authors that each seasonal influenza vaccination recruits few new T cells.

Germline CDR1 and CDR2: LGHNA and YSLEER. V shed 0 bases and J shed 6 bases, with 18 bases lying between them. The CDR3 has 17 amino acids. Each CDR3 protein is one row after TCRdb ran MiXCR on the RT-PCR reads. The sample lists over 650,000 distinct CDR3 sequences; 18% were seen once. The sample was PBMCs from blood, taken 5 days after vaccination. The sequence was obtained from a man aged 45-65 years who received an inactivated influenza vaccine. The chain combines TRBV4-3 with TRBJ2-1, with a possible D match to TRBD1 (6 bases). The CDR3 DNA is TGCGCCAGCAGCCAAGAATTTACGGTGAGGGGGTCCAATGAGCAGTTCTTC. Its protein is CASSQEFTVRGSNEQFF.